This TCR beta chain was documented in a study of early T cells in non-severe SARS-CoV-2 infection. Overall study: Unsorted whole-blood RNA was sequenced in bulk, leaving chains unpaired. Study-wide results and limits: The study's VDJdb matching favored anti-spike CD8 responses and missed private and CD4 specificities.

Germline V CDR1 and CDR2: WNHNN, SYGVQD (reference sequence). The V end lost 6 bases, the J end lost 6 bases, and 12 bases lay between the germline ends. CDR3 length equals 12 residues. Individual cDNA molecules carried attached unique molecular identifiers. TCRdb fed the 5' RACE reads into MiXCR, producing one record per CDR3 protein. The sample has about 90,000 distinct CDR3 sequences, about 12% seen once. This clonotype came up a few times. The antigen is not known. The rearrangement joins TRBV10-1 to TRBJ2-7; D ambiguous. The source is an adult who was a healthcare worker with PCR-confirmed SARS-CoV-2 infection or an uninfected control (not recorded which). Here the sequenced sample was whole blood, taken at baseline. The CDR3 region has the DNA TGCGCCAGCAGCCTAGACTCCACCGAGCAGTACTTC. This sequence encodes CASSLDSTEQYF.